Presented here are 25 T cell receptor beta chains from one specimen sequenced in a study of CD8 T cells in Susac syndrome. Reverse transcription of roughly 0.5 to 1 ug RNA was performed with random hexamers. TCRdb processed the immunoSEQ multiplex PCR reads anew with MiXCR; each CDR3 protein has one entry. The table records 350,000 to 550,000 distinct CDR3 sequences, more than 80% of them present only once. What was sequenced was CD8+ T cells from PBMCs. These receptors all stem from a human donor with multiple sclerosis.

The chain has TRBV7-2 and TRBJ2-6, with D hard to call. Trimming left V 0 bases short and J 4 bases short, with 7 bases between. Germline V gives CDR1 SGHTA, CDR2 FQGNSA. This CDR3 is built from 15 residues. CDR3 loop: CASSLALSGANVLTF. As DNA, the CDR3 is TGTGCCAGCAGCTTAGCGTTGTCCGGGGCCAACGTCCTGACTTTC.

The V call is TRBV29-1, the J call TRBJ1-1, with TRBD1 matching over 10 bases. In germline, CDR1 is SQVTM, CDR2 ANQGSEA. Losses at the gene ends were 6 bases for V and 5 bases for J; bases not matched to a gene: 6. This CDR3 region has 13 residues. The CDR3 sequence: CSVETGGSTEAFF. In nucleotides, the CDR3 is TGCAGCGTCGAGACAGGGGGCTCTACTGAAGCTTTCTTT.

The chain carries TRBV7-6 and TRBJ2-1; D ambiguous. V dropped 1 base and J dropped 8 bases, with 9 bases sitting between them. The germline V gene has CDR1 SGHVS and CDR2 FNYEAQ. The CDR3 runs to 13 residues. The CDR3 bases are TGTGCCAGCAGCTTAGATCGTATGGATGAGCAGTTCTTC. It specifies CASSLDRMDEQFF.

The chain employs TRBV19 and TRBJ2-7; 9 nucleotides match TRBD2. This CDR3 has 17 amino acids. With 3 bases clipped from V and 2 bases from J, the junction kept 11 bases outside the gene matches. CDR1 is LNHDA and CDR2 is SQIVND in the germline V gene (reference sequence). The CDR3 nucleotides are TGTGCCAGTAGTATGCGGCATCCGGGACTAGCTCCCTACGAGCAGTACTTC. It specifies CASSMRHPGLAPYEQYF.

Of note for this clonotype: The junction departs from germline at one end; a sequencing error may be responsible. The chain employs TRBV30 and TRBJ2-1; D may be TRBD1 (5 bases). The CDR3 covers 14 residues. The germline gives CDR1 GTSNPN, CDR2 SVGIG (reference sequence). The CDR3 loop reads CAWNRPPSDKEQFF. CDR3 nucleotides: TGTGCCTGGAATCGACCTCCATCGGACAAGGAGCAGTTCTTC. The variable domain in full, completed from reference TRBV30 and TRBJ2-1, reads SQTIHQWPATLVQPVGSPLSLECTVEGTSNPNLYWYRQAAGRGLQLLFYSVGIGQISSEVPQNLSASRPQDRQFILSSKKLLLSDSGFYLCAWNRPPSDKEQFFGPGTRLTVL.

The chain uses TRBV27 and TRBJ2-7; D assignment may be TRBD1 or TRBD2 (6 bases each). CDR1 and CDR2 from the germline V gene are MNHEY and SMNVEV (reference sequence). CDR3 length equals 14 residues. The V end lost 1 base, the J end lost 5 bases, and 12 bases lay between the germline ends. The DNA for the CDR3 is TGTGCCAGCAGTTTATTCGGGGGCGCCGACGAGCAGTACTTC. It yields the protein CASSLFGGADEQYF.

V usage is TRBV6-1 and J usage is TRBJ2-7, with D possibly being TRBD1 (6 bases). This CDR3 spans 14 amino acids. Germline values: CDR1 MNHNS, CDR2 SASEGT. Trimming took off 2 bases at V and 3 bases at J, with 11 bases between the two ends. The CDR3 DNA reads TGTGCCAGCAGTGAAAACAGGGTGGTCTACGAGCAGTACTTC. This translates into CASSENRVVYEQYF.

The chain employs TRBV7-9 and TRBJ1-1; D uncertain. This CDR3 comprises 15 residues. Germline CDR1 and CDR2: SEHNR and FQNEAQ (reference sequence). Trimming took off 1 base at V and 3 bases at J, with 12 bases between the two ends. The CDR3 nucleotides read TGTGCCAGCAGCTTAGGGATCCCTCCGGACACTGAAGCTTTCTTT. As protein: CASSLGIPPDTEAFF.

This clonotype was seen a single time. The V call is TRBV5-1, the J call TRBJ2-5, with unresolved D. The ends were cut back, 1 base at V and 2 bases at J, with 12 bases in the middle. Germline lookup yields CDR1 SGHRS and CDR2 YFSETQ. This CDR3 comprises 15 residues. For the CDR3, the DNA is TGCGCCAGCAGCTTGATTTTACCTTCACAAGAGACCCAGTACTTC. Amino acid sequence: CASSLILPSQETQYF.

The chain has TRBV12-5 and TRBJ2-1; 9 bases are a match to TRBD2. The length of the CDR3 is 17 residues. Germline trimming cut 0 bases from V and 4 bases from J; bases unmatched to any gene: 7. Germline CDR1 is LGHNT and CDR2 is FRNRAP. CDR3 sequence reads: CASGLVRFGLAYNEQFF. DNA for the CDR3: TGTGCTAGTGGTTTGGTACGATTTGGACTAGCGTACAATGAGCAGTTCTTC.

J is TRBJ1-3 and V is TRBV13, with D hard to call. The V gene's germline CDR1 is PRHDT and CDR2 FYEKMQ (reference sequence). The ends were cut back, 5 bases at V and 0 bases at J, with 11 bases in the middle. The CDR3 length is 15 residues. CDR3 bases: TGTGCCAGCAGCGCCCGACTTATCTCTGGAAACACCATATATTTT. As protein: CASSARLISGNTIYF.

The V gene is TRBV20-1, the J gene TRBJ1-1, with D unresolved. Germline CDR1 and CDR2: DFQATT and SNEGSKA (reference sequence). There are 13 residues in the CDR3. V was cut by 1 base and J by 0 bases, with 6 bases left in between. The CDR3 reads CSARGILNTEAFF. The CDR3 DNA reads as TGCAGTGCTAGAGGTATTTTGAACACTGAAGCTTTCTTT.

V is TRBV27 and J is TRBJ2-6, with D unclear. V was clipped by 6 bases and J by 0 bases, with 9 bases between them. The CDR3 has 15 amino acids. CDR1 MNHEY and CDR2 SMNVEV come from the germline V gene (reference sequence). The CDR3 DNA reads as TGTGCCAGCAGCTCCCTCTACTCTGGGGCCAACGTCCTGACTTTC. This gives the protein CASSSLYSGANVLTF.

For this clonotype: At one end, the junction sequence differs from germline, possibly due to a read error. The CDR3, as DNA: TGCGCCAGCAGCCAAGGGACAAACGGACAGGCCTACGAGCAATACTTC. It encodes CASSQGTNGQAYEQYF. The chain links TRBV4-1 to TRBJ2-7, with TRBD1 matching over 7 bases. The CDR3 extends over 16 amino acids. CDR1 MGHRA and CDR2 YSYEKL come from the germline V gene.

A note on this clonotype: An end of the junction does not agree with germline; a read error may underlie this. The chain uses TRBV7-7 and TRBJ2-1, with D possibly matching TRBD2 (5 bases). The germline CDR1 and CDR2 sequences are SSHAT and FNYEAQ (reference sequence). The CDR3 is 14 amino acids. Written as DNA, the CDR3 is TGTGCTAGCAGCTCCGGACTCGGATCTGGAGAGCAGTTCTTC. This sequence encodes CASSSGLGSGEQFF.

This clonotype was seen only once. The genes are TRBV29-1 and TRBJ2-2; TRBD1 might be the D (5 bases). There are 14 residues in the CDR3. Trimming pared 7 bases from V and 0 bases from J, leaving 12 bases between. Germline V gives CDR1 SQVTM, CDR2 ANQGSEA. CDR3 sequence: CSADSPANTGELFF. The CDR3 nucleotides read TGCAGCGCTGACAGCCCCGCGAACACCGGGGAGCTGTTTTTT.

This rearrangement joins TRBV29-1 to TRBJ2-6, with D unclear. This CDR3 has 11 residues. V was trimmed by 6 bases and J by 9 bases, leaving 9 bases between them. Per the germline V gene, CDR1 is SQVTM and CDR2 is ANQGSEA. CDR3 amino acids: CSVREVNVLTF. CDR3 in DNA: TGCAGCGTGAGAGAGGTCAACGTCCTGACTTTC.

The chain recombines TRBV6-4 with TRBJ2-1; possible D gene TRBD1, 6 bases. This CDR3 comprises 18 residues. Germline V gives CDR1 MRHNA, CDR2 SNTAGT. Deletions cut 0 bases from V and 5 bases from J, with 20 bases between. The CDR3 sequence is CASSDSGKGRGHDNEQFF. CDR3 DNA sequence: TGTGCCAGCAGTGACTCAGGGAAGGGCAGGGGTCACGACAATGAGCAGTTCTTC.

CDR3 in DNA: TGTGCCAGTACAGGTCGAGGCGGGGAGCTGTTTTTT. It codes for CASTGRGGELFF. V usage is TRBV19 and J usage is TRBJ2-2; D call uncertain. Germline-derived CDR1 and CDR2 are LNHDA and SQIVND (reference sequence). This CDR3 is built from 12 residues. V was shortened by 7 bases and J by 7 bases, with 10 bases between the two germline ends.

The chain employs TRBV5-4 and TRBJ1-1, with 7 nucleotides matching TRBD1. The junction had 3 bases not matched to a gene; V was cut back by 0 bases and J by 7 bases. CDR1 and CDR2 (germline): SGHNT, YYREEE (reference sequence). The CDR3 loop spans 13 amino acids. CDR3 protein: CASSLVGGVEAFF. CDR3 sequence (DNA): TGTGCCAGCAGCTTGGTAGGGGGCGTTGAAGCTTTCTTT.

CDR3 in amino acids: CASSQEVRGLNYGYTF. The CDR3 DNA sequence: TGTGCCAGCAGCCAAGAGGTCCGGGGCTTAAACTATGGCTACACCTTC. The rearrangement uses TRBV14 and TRBJ1-2, with D perhaps matching TRBD1 (5 bases). V lost 0 bases and J 2 bases, leaving 13 bases between the germline ends. Germline V CDR1 and CDR2: SGHDN, FVKESK. The CDR3 runs to 16 residues.

The chain couples TRBV7-6 to TRBJ2-7; 7 bases agree with TRBD2. Trimming cost V 1 base and J 4 bases; bases outside gene matches: 10. This CDR3 has 16 amino acids. The germline CDR1 and CDR2 sequences are SGHVS and FNYEAQ. The CDR3 loop is CASSLDGLAALYEQYF. The CDR3 coding sequence is TGTGCCAGCAGCTTAGATGGCCTAGCGGCCCTTTACGAGCAGTACTTC.

This chain links TRBV6-5 with TRBJ2-2; D is unresolved. Between the trimmed V and J ends, which lost 3 bases and 3 bases, there was a span of 2 bases. Per the germline V gene, CDR1 is MNHEY and CDR2 is SVGAGI. The CDR3 covers 12 residues. The CDR3 protein is CASSYYTGELFF. The CDR3 DNA sequence: TGTGCCAGCAGTTATTACACCGGGGAGCTGTTTTTT.

CDR3 sequence reads: CAISELGEPYNEQFF. CDR3 DNA: TGTGCCATCAGTGAGCTGGGGGAACCCTACAATGAGCAGTTCTTC. V is TRBV10-3 and J is TRBJ2-1; D assignment may be TRBD1 or TRBD2 (5 bases each). The CDR3 loop spans 15 amino acids. CDR1 and CDR2 (germline): ENHRY, SYGVKD. V lost 2 bases and J 2 bases, leaving 10 bases between the germline ends.

J is TRBJ2-7 and V is TRBV4-2, with 11 bases that match TRBD2. Germline CDR1 reads LGHNA; CDR2 reads YNFKEQ. The CDR3 has 16 amino acids. V lost 0 bases, J lost 4 bases, and 5 bases stayed unmatched. The CDR3 DNA follows: TGTGCCAGCAGCCAAGAACTAGCGGGAGCTTTTTACGAGCAGTACTTC. It codes for CASSQELAGAFYEQYF.